This T cell receptor beta chain comes out of a study of T cells after yellow fever vaccination. Only a few counts were recorded for this clonotype. Its specificity is unknown. This CDR3 is 15 amino acids long. Per the germline V gene, CDR1 is MGHRA and CDR2 is YSYEKL. V lost 0 bases to trimming and J lost 2 bases, with 8 bases between them. TCRdb passed the 5' RACE reads through MiXCR, listing each CDR3 protein once. The sample consists of some 300,000 distinct CDR3 sequences, 8.7% of them appearing once. Study outcomes and limitations: Researchers cautioned that FACS-sorted repertoires could harbor abundant clonotypes contaminating from the bulk population. A minor fraction of clonotypes spanned both CD4 and CD8 compartments. Although the secondary response was weaker, it peaked faster, at day 5 versus 15.

The sample here was CD4+ T cells sorted from PBMCs, taken 5 days after the yellow fever booster vaccination. This rearrangement joins TRBV4-1 to TRBJ1-3; D gene ambiguous. The receptor comes from a man aged 18 to 35 who received the YFV17D yellow fever vaccine. Here the CDR3 reads CASSQEAQTGNTIYF. The CDR3 DNA reads as TGCGCCAGCAGCCAAGAGGCCCAAACTGGAAACACCATATATTTT.